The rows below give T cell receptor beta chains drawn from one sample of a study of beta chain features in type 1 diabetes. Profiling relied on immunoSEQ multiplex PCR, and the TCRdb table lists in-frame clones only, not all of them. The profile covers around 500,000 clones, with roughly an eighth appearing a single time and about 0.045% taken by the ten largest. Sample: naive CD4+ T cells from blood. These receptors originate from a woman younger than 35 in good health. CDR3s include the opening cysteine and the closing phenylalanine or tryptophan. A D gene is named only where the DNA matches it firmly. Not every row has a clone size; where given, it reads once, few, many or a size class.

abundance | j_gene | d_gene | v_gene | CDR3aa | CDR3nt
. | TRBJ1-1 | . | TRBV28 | CASSTTATEAFF | TGTGCCAGCAGTACGACAGCCACTGAAGCTTTCTTT
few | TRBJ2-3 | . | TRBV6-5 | CASSTTDSTSTQYF | TGTGCCAGCAGTACTACAGACAGTACCAGTACGCAGTATTTT
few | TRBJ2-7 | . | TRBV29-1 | CSGPTVYEQYF | TGCAGCGGACCAACAGTATACGAGCAGTACTTC
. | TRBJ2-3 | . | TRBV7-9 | CASSPRVAVRDTQYF | TGTGCCAGCAGCCCTCGTGTGGCAGTTAGAGATACGCAGTATTTT
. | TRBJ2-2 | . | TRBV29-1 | CSVEDHGARFF | TGCAGCGTTGAAGATCATGGGGCAAGGTTTTTT
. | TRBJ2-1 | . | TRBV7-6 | CASSLGWRSSYNEQFF | TGTGCCAGCAGCTTAGGGTGGCGGAGTTCCTACAATGAGCAGTTCTTC
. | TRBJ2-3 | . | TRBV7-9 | CASSLKNRGTDTQYF | TGTGCCAGCAGCTTAAAAAACAGGGGCACAGATACGCAGTATTTT
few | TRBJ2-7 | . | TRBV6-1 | CASSSGHMYEQYF | TGTGCCAGCAGTTCGGGTCATATGTACGAGCAGTACTTC
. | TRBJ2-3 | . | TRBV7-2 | CASSLGAGTDTQYF | TGTGCCAGCAGCTTAGGCGCGGGCACAGATACGCAGTATTTT
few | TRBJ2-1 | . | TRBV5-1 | CASSGEPNEQFF | TGCGCCAGCAGCGGAGAACCTAATGAGCAGTTCTTC
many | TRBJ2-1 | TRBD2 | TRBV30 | CAWSVRRGNNEQFF | TGTGCCTGGAGTGTACGGCGGGGGAACAATGAGCAGTTCTTC
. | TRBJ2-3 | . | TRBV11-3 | CASSSGGGLNTDTQYF | TGTGCCAGCAGCTCCGGAGGGGGACTCAACACAGATACGCAGTATTTT
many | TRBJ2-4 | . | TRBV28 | CASSLWHRSKNIQYF | TGTGCCAGCAGTTTGTGGCACAGGTCCAAAAACATTCAGTACTTC
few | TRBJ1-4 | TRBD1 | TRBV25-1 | CASNDRAREKLFF | TGTGCCAGCAATGACAGGGCACGAGAAAAACTGTTTTTT
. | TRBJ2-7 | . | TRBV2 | CASRLGYEQYF | TGTGCCAGCAGGCTAGGCTACGAGCAGTACTTC
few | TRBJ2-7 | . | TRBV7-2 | CASSPRVSLSGEQYF | TGTGCCAGCAGCCCGCGGGTGAGCCTTAGCGGCGAGCAGTACTTC
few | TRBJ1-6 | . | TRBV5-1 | CASSLRGPNSPLHF | TGCGCCAGCAGCTTGAGAGGGCCGAATTCACCCCTCCACTTT
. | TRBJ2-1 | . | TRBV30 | CAWGGLNKQFF | TGTGCCTGGGGGGGGTTGAATAAGCAGTTCTTC
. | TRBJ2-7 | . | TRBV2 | CASSEVVYEQYF | TGTGCCAGCAGTGAAGTGGTGTACGAGCAGTACTTC
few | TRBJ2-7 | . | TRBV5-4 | CASSLDRVYEQYF | TGTGCCAGCAGCTTGGACAGGGTCTACGAGCAGTACTTC
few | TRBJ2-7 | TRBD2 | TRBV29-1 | CSVPSGSMMGEQYF | TGCAGCGTTCCTAGCGGGAGTATGATGGGCGAGCAGTACTTC
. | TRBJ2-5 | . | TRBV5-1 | CASGTEQETQYF | TGCGCCAGCGGGACGGAACAAGAGACCCAGTACTTC
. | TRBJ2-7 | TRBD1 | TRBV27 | CASRRDRGPYEQYF | TGTGCCAGCAGGCGGGACAGGGGTCCCTACGAGCAGTACTTC
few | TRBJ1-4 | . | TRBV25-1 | CASGPFSPNEKLFF | TGTGCCAGCGGCCCCTTCTCTCCCAATGAAAAACTGTTTTTT
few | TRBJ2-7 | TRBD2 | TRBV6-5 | CASSGALATYEQYF | TGTGCCAGCAGCGGGGCACTAGCGACCTACGAGCAGTACTTC
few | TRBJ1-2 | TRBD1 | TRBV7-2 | CASSLPGTGILYGYTF | TGTGCCAGCAGCTTACCCGGGACAGGGATCCTCTATGGCTACACCTTC
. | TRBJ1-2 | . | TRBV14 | CASSPAGSNYGYTF | TGTGCCAGCAGCCCGGCAGGGTCTAACTATGGCTACACCTTC